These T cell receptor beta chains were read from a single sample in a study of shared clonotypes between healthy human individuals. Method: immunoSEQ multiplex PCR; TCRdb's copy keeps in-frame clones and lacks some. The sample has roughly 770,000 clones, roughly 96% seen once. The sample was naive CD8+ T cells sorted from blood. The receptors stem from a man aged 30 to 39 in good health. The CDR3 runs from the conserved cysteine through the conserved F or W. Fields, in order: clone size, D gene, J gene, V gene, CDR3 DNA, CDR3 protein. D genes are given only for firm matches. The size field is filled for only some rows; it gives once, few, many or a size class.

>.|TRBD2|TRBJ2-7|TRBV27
TGTGCCAGCAGTTTAAGCGGGGGAAACTACGAGCAGTACTTC
CASSLSGGNYEQYF
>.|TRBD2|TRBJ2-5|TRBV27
TGTGCCAGCAGTTTATTTGGCGGCGGGAGGGCCCCTGGAGAGACCCAGTACTTC
CASSLFGGGRAPGETQYF
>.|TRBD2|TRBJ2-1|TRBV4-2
TGTGCCAGCAGCCAACCCGGGACTAGCGGCAACAATGAGCAGTTCTTC
CASSQPGTSGNNEQFF
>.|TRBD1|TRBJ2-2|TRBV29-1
TGCAGCGCTGAATACCGGGACAGGGAGACCGGGGAGCTGTTTTTT
CSAEYRDRETGELFF
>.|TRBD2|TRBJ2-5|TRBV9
TGTGCCAGCAGCGTAGAGGGTAGCGGGAACTCCCTGGAGACCCAGTACTTC
CASSVEGSGNSLETQYF
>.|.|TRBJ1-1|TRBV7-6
TGTGCCAGCAGCTTATTCAGGGGCCGGGACACTGAAGCTTTCTTT
CASSLFRGRDTEAFF
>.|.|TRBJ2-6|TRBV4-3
TGCGCCAGCAGCCAAGATCGACTCTCTGGGGCCAACGTCCTGACTTTC
CASSQDRLSGANVLTF
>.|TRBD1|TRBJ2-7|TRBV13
TGTGCCAGCAGCTCGCGGACAGGGGGCTCGGACGAGCAGTACTTC
CASSSRTGGSDEQYF
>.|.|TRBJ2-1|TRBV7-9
TGTGCCGGCTTGAACAGGGTATCGGATGAGCAGTTCTTC
CAGLNRVSDEQFF
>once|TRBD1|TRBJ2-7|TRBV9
TGTGCCAGCAGCGTAGGAGTTTTTACCGGGACAGGGATCGACGAGCAGTACTTC
CASSVGVFTGTGIDEQYF
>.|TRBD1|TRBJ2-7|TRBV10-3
TGTGCCATCAGTGACCCGGACAGGGGGATCTCCTACGAGCAGTACTTC
CAISDPDRGISYEQYF
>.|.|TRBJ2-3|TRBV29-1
TGCAGCGTTGAGCCCCCGACAGAAGATACGCAGTATTTT
CSVEPPTEDTQYF
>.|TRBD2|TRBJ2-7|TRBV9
TGTGCCAGCAGCGTAGCGAGCGGGGCGTTCTACGAGCAGTACTTC
CASSVASGAFYEQYF
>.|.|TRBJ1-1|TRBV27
TGTGCCAGCAGTCCCCTGGACCTGAACACTGAAGCTTTCTTT
CASSPLDLNTEAFF
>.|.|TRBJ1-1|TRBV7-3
TGTGCCAGCAGCTTCCGAGGCCCGTCCACTGAAGCTTTCTTT
CASSFRGPSTEAFF